This TCR beta chain was recorded in a study of T cell clonality in common variable immunodeficiency. Study-level points and caveats: TCRbeta clonality was increased in CVID versus healthy controls. Shared TCRbeta clones were fewer between CVID subjects than controls.

This clone was seen many times. Its specificity is unknown. The CDR3 end falls 3 residues outside the read, so it is completed with the germline J gene. The CDR3 contains 12 residues. V was clipped by 4 bases and J by 7 bases; unmatched bases: 5. Germline V gene sequence: CDR1 DFQATT, CDR2 SNEGSKA (reference sequence). Generated by immunoSEQ multiplex PCR, the TCRdb table keeps only in-frame clones and is missing some. This sample carries 30,000 to 40,000 clones and no singletons, and 3.8% goes to the top ten. The chain joins TRBV20-1 to TRBJ1-1; 8 nucleotides agree with TRBD1. Sequencing used peripheral blood mononuclear cells. This TCR derives from a person aged 18 to 69 in good health. The CDR3 loop is CSATDRGFEAFF. The DNA read from the CDR3 is TGCAGTGCTACCGACAGGGGCTTTGAA.